One sample yielded the 30 T cell receptor beta chains listed below, sequenced in a study of Ad26.COV2.S vaccination and SARS-CoV-2 variants. The treatment was: some 19 received Ad26.COV2.S at low or high dose, single or two shots; roughly five received placebo; per-sample allocation not given. Collection of samples fell on day 63 after the first vaccine or placebo injection. Sequencing was performed with immunoSEQ multiplex PCR; in TCRdb, only in-frame clones are kept and a portion is missing. The table includes over 400,000 clones, about nine tenths detected once. This specimen was peripheral blood, taken in a trial of Ad26.COV2.S vaccine versus placebo. The origin of the receptors is a person aged 18-60 years who received the Ad26.COV2.S COVID-19 vaccine or a placebo.

The chain joins TRBV6-6 to TRBJ2-7, with 9 bases matching TRBD1. J was trimmed by 2 bases and V by 10 bases; bases with no gene match: 6. The germline CDR1 and CDR2 sequences are MNHNY and SVGAGI (reference sequence). This CDR3 is 13 amino acids long. CDR3 DNA: TGTGCCACCACGGGACAGGGTACCTACGAGCAGTACTTC. Amino acid sequence: CATTGQGTYEQYF.

J is TRBJ2-3 and V is TRBV7-2; a possible D gene is TRBD1 (6 bases). The CDR3 is 11 residues long. Trimming cost V 5 bases and J 9 bases, with 9 bases left between them. Per the germline V gene, CDR1 is SGHTA and CDR2 is FQGNSA. CDR3 DNA sequence: TGTGCCAGCAGCCCCCAGGGGACGCAGTATTTT. Translating gives CASSPQGTQYF.

This chain uses TRBV25-1 with TRBJ1-4, with D unresolved. V was pared by 1 base and J by 0 bases, with 6 bases between. Looked up from germline, CDR1 is MGHDK and CDR2 is SYGVNS. The CDR3 runs 15 residues. CDR3 sequence reads: CASSEFPATNEKLFF. The DNA for the CDR3 is TGTGCCAGCAGTGAATTCCCCGCAACTAATGAAAAACTGTTTTTT.

This chain uses TRBV6-2 or TRBV6-3 with TRBJ1-5; a weak D match, TRBD1 (6 bases). CDR1 and CDR2 (germline): MNHEY, SVGEGT. The CDR3 length is 13 residues. The V end was cut by 1 base, the J end by 7 bases, with 8 bases between. The CDR3 DNA reads as TGTGCCAGCAGTTACTGGGGGGCCCAGCCCCAGCATTTT. It is translated as CASSYWGAQPQHF.

This chain joins TRBV9 and TRBJ1-1; no definite D call. Germline-derived CDR1 and CDR2 are SGDLS and YYNGEE. This CDR3 spans 13 amino acids. Deletions cut 3 bases from V and 10 bases from J, with 16 bases between. The CDR3 nucleotides read TGTGCCAGCAGCGCCGGGAACTTCGAAGCAGCTTTCTTT. This gives the protein CASSAGNFEAAFF.

This chain joins TRBV27 and TRBJ1-3; D possibly corresponds to TRBD1 (6 bases). Germline V gene data show CDR1 as MNHEY and CDR2 as SMNVEV (reference sequence). The germline V and J ends were trimmed by 5 bases and 3 bases, with 14 bases remaining between them. The CDR3 loop spans 15 amino acids. The CDR3 loop reads CASSDTGLVGNTIYF. As DNA, the CDR3 is TGTGCCAGCAGTGACACAGGGTTAGTTGGAAACACCATATATTTT.

The chain couples TRBV9 to TRBJ1-1; no definite D call. From germline, CDR1 is SGDLS and CDR2 YYNGEE. Between the trimmed V and J ends, which lost 0 bases and 0 bases, there was a span of 12 bases. The CDR3 extends over 16 amino acids. CDR3 coding DNA: TGTGCCAGCAGCGTAGGGCCTATGGCGGTGAACACTGAAGCTTTCTTT. Its translation: CASSVGPMAVNTEAFF.

The rearrangement links TRBV13 to TRBJ1-3; D ambiguous. V was trimmed by 0 bases and J by 9 bases, leaving 12 bases between them. Germline values: CDR1 PRHDT, CDR2 FYEKMQ (reference sequence). The CDR3 sequence is 14 residues long. CDR3 bases: TGTGCCAGCAGCTTAGGTAGCGGCCGAGGCACCATATATTTT. Its translation: CASSLGSGRGTIYF.

CDR3 sequence reads: CASSLLGQGGSREQFF. As DNA, the CDR3 is TGCGCCAGCAGCCTCCTTGGACAGGGTGGGTCTCGGGAGCAGTTCTTC. The chain joins TRBV4-3 to TRBJ2-1; 8 bases map to TRBD1. J gave up 10 bases and V 4 bases, and 15 bases lay outside the gene matches. The germline gives CDR1 LGHNA, CDR2 YSLEER. The CDR3 is 16 amino acids.

This chain connects TRBV7-2 to TRBJ1-5; D is undetermined. V lost 1 base and J lost 1, with 8 bases in between. Germline V CDR1 and CDR2: SGHTA, FQGNSA. This CDR3 has 15 amino acids. The DNA for the CDR3 is TGTGCCAGCAGCTTAGTCACGTTCAGCAATCAGCCCCAGCATTTT. Amino acids: CASSLVTFSNQPQHF.

The V gene is TRBV7-2, the J gene TRBJ2-7; maybe TRBD1 (5 bases). Germline values: CDR1 SGHTA, CDR2 FQGNSA. Trimming removed 2 bases from V and 2 bases from J, with 16 bases in between. This CDR3 comprises 16 residues. DNA for the CDR3: TGTGCCAGCAGCTTAAGGGGAAGACAGAAGGCCTACGAGCAGTACTTC. Its protein is CASSLRGRQKAYEQYF.

The chain uses TRBV5-1 and TRBJ2-2; D may be TRBD1 (6 bases). Trimming removed 0 bases from V and 5 bases from J, with 14 bases in between. The CDR3 is 16 amino acids. Germline assignment: CDR1 SGHRS and CDR2 YFSETQ. CDR3 region: CASSLVAGVRTGELFF. The CDR3 DNA reads TGCGCCAGCAGCTTGGTGGCAGGGGTGAGGACCGGGGAGCTGTTTTTT.

The rearrangement links TRBV10-3 to TRBJ1-2; D gene unclear. From germline, CDR1 is ENHRY and CDR2 SYGVKD. V was cut by 2 bases and J by 3 bases, with 7 bases left in between. The length of the CDR3 is 13 residues. The CDR3 DNA follows: TGTGCCATCAGTGAGGCCAGCTACTATGGCTACACCTTC. This sequence encodes CAISEASYYGYTF.

V usage is TRBV9 and J usage is TRBJ1-3, with D unresolved. CDR1 and CDR2 (germline): SGDLS, YYNGEE. V gave up 0 bases and J gave up 0 bases, with 7 bases separating them. CDR3 length: 15 residues. CDR3 residues: CASSVGQISGNTIYF. The CDR3 DNA sequence: TGTGCCAGCAGCGTAGGGCAGATCTCTGGAAACACCATATATTTT.

This sequence joins TRBV27 and TRBJ1-2, with D perhaps TRBD1 (5 bases). Trimming pared 6 bases from V and 7 bases from J, leaving 24 bases between. Germline CDR1 reads MNHEY; CDR2 reads SMNVEV (reference sequence). CDR3 length equals 16 residues. DNA for the CDR3: TGTGCCAGCAGCCTTTGGTCCGGGGGAGCCCCTGGTGGCTACACCTTC. It yields the protein CASSLWSGGAPGGYTF.

CDR3 protein: CASSLGAGPGELFF. The CDR3 DNA sequence: TGTGCCAGCAGCTTGGGGGCGGGTCCCGGGGAGCTGTTTTTT. The genes are TRBV5-4 and TRBJ2-2; TRBD2 might be the D (5 bases). The CDR3 extends over 14 amino acids. Germline V gene sequence: CDR1 SGHNT, CDR2 YYREEE (reference sequence). Trimming took off 0 bases at V and 6 bases at J, with 9 bases between the two ends.

This clone was recorded a few times. The V and J genes are TRBV19 and TRBJ1-5, with TRBD1 as a possible D gene (6 bases). Trimming left V 7 bases short and J 2 bases short, with 12 bases between. The CDR3 sequence is 14 residues long. Germline V lookup: CDR1 LNHDA, CDR2 SQIVND (reference sequence). This CDR3 reads CASMGAGGNQPQHF. The CDR3 DNA reads as TGTGCCAGTATGGGGGCGGGTGGCAATCAGCCCCAGCATTTT. Together with reference TRBV19 and TRBJ1-5, the CDR3 gives the full variable domain: DGGITQSPKYLFRKEGQNVTLSCEQNLNHDAMYWYRQDPGQGLRLIYYSQIVNDFQKGDIAEGYSVSREKKESFPLTVTSAQKNPTAFYLCASMGAGGNQPQHFGDGTRLSIL.

This chain uses TRBV5-6 with TRBJ2-5, with a weak D call TRBD2 (7 bases). Germline V gene data show CDR1 as SGHDT and CDR2 as YYEEEE. The V end was cut by 0 bases, the J end by 5 bases, with 14 bases between. CDR3 length equals 15 residues. This chain's CDR3 is CASSLEGGPPETQYF. The CDR3 coding sequence is TGTGCCAGCAGCTTGGAGGGGGGGCCCCCTGAGACCCAGTACTTC.

In its sample, this clone was seen once. This sequence joins TRBV5-1 and TRBJ1-4; no reliable D call. V was cut by 4 bases and J by 5 bases, with 12 bases left in between. Germline CDR1 and CDR2: SGHRS and YFSETQ. CDR3 length: 14 amino acids. The CDR3 spells CASSPTSTNEKLFF. The CDR3 DNA reads TGCGCCAGCAGCCCCACCTCGACCAATGAAAAACTGTTTTTT.

The V and J genes are TRBV5-4 and TRBJ1-1; D ambiguous. Between the trimmed V and J ends, which lost 1 base and 0 bases, there was a span of 16 bases. From germline, CDR1 is SGHNT and CDR2 YYREEE (reference sequence). This CDR3 region has 17 residues. CDR3 amino acids: CASSLLLGRRMNTEAFF. In DNA form, the CDR3 reads TGTGCCAGCAGCTTGTTGCTAGGTCGCAGAATGAACACTGAAGCTTTCTTT. Drawing the rest from reference TRBV5-4 and TRBJ1-1, the complete variable domain is ETGVTQSPTHLIKTRGQQVTLRCSSQSGHNTVSWYQQALGQGPQFIFQYYREEENGRGNFPPRFSGLQFPNYSSELNVNALELDDSALYLCASSLLLGRRMNTEAFFGQGTRLTVV.

This rearrangement joins TRBV7-2 to TRBJ2-7, with D possibly matching TRBD1 (6 bases). Germline loops: CDR1 SGHTA, CDR2 FQGNSA. The CDR3 is 13 amino acids. Trimming pared 7 bases from V and 1 base from J, leaving 11 bases between. The CDR3 is CASTVGQSYEQYF. Here the CDR3 DNA reads TGTGCCAGCACCGTAGGACAGTCCTACGAGCAGTACTTC.

The chain employs TRBV6-1 and TRBJ1-4; D unresolved. V dropped 1 base and J dropped 0 bases, with 6 bases sitting between them. This CDR3 contains 15 residues. CDR1 is MNHNS, CDR2 SASEGT, per germline. In nucleotides, the CDR3 is TGTGCCAGCAGTGAAGACACAGCAACTAATGAAAAACTGTTTTTT. Its protein product is CASSEDTATNEKLFF.

In regard to this clone: Other DNA sequences from this sample encode an identical CDR3 as well. The chain links TRBV19 to TRBJ2-1, with 7 bases identical to TRBD2. The CDR3 loop spans 15 amino acids. CDR1 is LNHDA and CDR2 is SQIVND in the germline V gene (reference sequence). J lost 0 bases, V lost 3 bases, and 2 bases had no gene match. The CDR3 DNA is TGTGCCAGTAGTATGGGAGGGAGCTCCTACAATGAGCAGTTCTTC. It codes for CASSMGGSSYNEQFF.

This sequence joins TRBV27 and TRBJ2-7, with 7 bases matching TRBD1. Germline-derived CDR1 and CDR2 are MNHEY and SMNVEV (reference sequence). Trimming cost V 5 bases and J 6 bases; bases outside gene matches: 4. The CDR3 has 12 amino acids. The CDR3 DNA reads TGTGCCAGCAGTGCACAGGGGATCGAGCAGTACTTC. As protein: CASSAQGIEQYF.

This clone was counted a few times. The J gene is TRBJ2-5, the V gene TRBV7-6, with D maybe TRBD1 (6 bases). The V gene lost 3 bases and the J gene lost 0 bases, with 14 bases spanning the gap. The CDR3 extends over 16 amino acids. CDR1 is SGHVS, CDR2 FNYEAQ, per germline. In nucleotides, the CDR3 is TGTGCCAGCAGCTTCCGGGACATTGGGGACCAAGAGACCCAGTACTTC. Amino acids: CASSFRDIGDQETQYF.

In DNA, the CDR3 is TGTGCCAGCAGTGAAGGAGCGGTCTACGAGCAGTACTTC. This encodes CASSEGAVYEQYF. V usage is TRBV6-1 and J usage is TRBJ2-7; tentative D call: TRBD2 (5 bases). V lost 1 base and J lost 3, with 7 bases in between. The CDR3 has 13 amino acids. Germline-derived CDR1 and CDR2 are MNHNS and SASEGT.

The chain couples TRBV6-5 to TRBJ1-2, with D possibly being TRBD1 (6 bases). Germline V lookup: CDR1 MNHEY, CDR2 SVGAGI. Between the trimmed V and J ends, which lost 0 bases and 4 bases, there was a span of 12 bases. This CDR3 is built from 15 residues. The CDR3 DNA reads as TGTGCCAGCAGTTACTCGGGGGGCTCGATCTATGGCTACACCTTC. This gives the protein CASSYSGGSIYGYTF.

This sequence joins TRBV4-1 and TRBJ2-2, with no clear D. This CDR3 has 15 amino acids. The germline gives CDR1 MGHRA, CDR2 YSYEKL. V lost 4 bases and J 0 bases, leaving 9 bases between the germline ends. The CDR3 DNA follows: TGCGCCAGCAGCCTCCCAACGGCGAACACCGGGGAGCTGTTTTTT. This translates into CASSLPTANTGELFF.

CDR3 sequence: CASGDRTNQPQHF. CDR3 coding DNA: TGTGCCAGTGGGGATCGGACCAATCAGCCCCAGCATTTT. V and J are TRBV19 and TRBJ1-5; D not resolved. Germline V gene data show CDR1 as LNHDA and CDR2 as SQIVND (reference sequence). This CDR3 spans 13 amino acids. The ends were cut back, 8 bases at V and 3 bases at J, with 11 bases in the middle.

The V gene is TRBV4-3, the J gene TRBJ1-2, with D possibly being TRBD1 (5 bases). Germline V lookup: CDR1 LGHNA, CDR2 YSLEER. The CDR3 spans 18 residues. V shed 0 bases and J shed 4 bases, with 21 bases lying between them. The CDR3 here is CASSQDRVRRGSLYGYTF. The CDR3 nucleotides read TGCGCCAGCAGCCAAGATCGGGTGAGGCGGGGGTCACTCTATGGCTACACCTTC.